This T cell receptor (beta chain) appears in the sequencing data of a study of blood T cell repertoires in COVID-19. This CDR3 region has 13 residues. Germline V lookup: CDR1 GTSNPN, CDR2 SVGIG (reference sequence). The J segment lost 4 bases and the V segment lost 8 bases, leaving 5 bases of the junction unmatched. Produced via immunoSEQ multiplex PCR; TCRdb's table is partial and in-frame only. The sample consists of 70,000 or so clones, approximately 84% of them appearing once. The genes are TRBV30 and TRBJ1-4; TRBD1 matches at 9 bases. Sample: peripheral blood. This sequence originates from a man aged 35 to 55 with COVID-19, enrolled during active disease. In DNA form, the CDR3 reads TGTGCCGGGACAGGGAAAGATAATGAAAAACTGTTTTTT. Translation gives CAGTGKDNEKLFF. Looking up the rest from reference TRBV30 and TRBJ1-4 gives the full variable domain: SQTIHQWPATLVQPVGSPLSLECTVEGTSNPNLYWYRQAAGRGLQLLFYSVGIGQISSEVPQNLSASRPQDRQFILSSKKLLLSDSGFYLCAGTGKDNEKLFFGSGTQLSVL.